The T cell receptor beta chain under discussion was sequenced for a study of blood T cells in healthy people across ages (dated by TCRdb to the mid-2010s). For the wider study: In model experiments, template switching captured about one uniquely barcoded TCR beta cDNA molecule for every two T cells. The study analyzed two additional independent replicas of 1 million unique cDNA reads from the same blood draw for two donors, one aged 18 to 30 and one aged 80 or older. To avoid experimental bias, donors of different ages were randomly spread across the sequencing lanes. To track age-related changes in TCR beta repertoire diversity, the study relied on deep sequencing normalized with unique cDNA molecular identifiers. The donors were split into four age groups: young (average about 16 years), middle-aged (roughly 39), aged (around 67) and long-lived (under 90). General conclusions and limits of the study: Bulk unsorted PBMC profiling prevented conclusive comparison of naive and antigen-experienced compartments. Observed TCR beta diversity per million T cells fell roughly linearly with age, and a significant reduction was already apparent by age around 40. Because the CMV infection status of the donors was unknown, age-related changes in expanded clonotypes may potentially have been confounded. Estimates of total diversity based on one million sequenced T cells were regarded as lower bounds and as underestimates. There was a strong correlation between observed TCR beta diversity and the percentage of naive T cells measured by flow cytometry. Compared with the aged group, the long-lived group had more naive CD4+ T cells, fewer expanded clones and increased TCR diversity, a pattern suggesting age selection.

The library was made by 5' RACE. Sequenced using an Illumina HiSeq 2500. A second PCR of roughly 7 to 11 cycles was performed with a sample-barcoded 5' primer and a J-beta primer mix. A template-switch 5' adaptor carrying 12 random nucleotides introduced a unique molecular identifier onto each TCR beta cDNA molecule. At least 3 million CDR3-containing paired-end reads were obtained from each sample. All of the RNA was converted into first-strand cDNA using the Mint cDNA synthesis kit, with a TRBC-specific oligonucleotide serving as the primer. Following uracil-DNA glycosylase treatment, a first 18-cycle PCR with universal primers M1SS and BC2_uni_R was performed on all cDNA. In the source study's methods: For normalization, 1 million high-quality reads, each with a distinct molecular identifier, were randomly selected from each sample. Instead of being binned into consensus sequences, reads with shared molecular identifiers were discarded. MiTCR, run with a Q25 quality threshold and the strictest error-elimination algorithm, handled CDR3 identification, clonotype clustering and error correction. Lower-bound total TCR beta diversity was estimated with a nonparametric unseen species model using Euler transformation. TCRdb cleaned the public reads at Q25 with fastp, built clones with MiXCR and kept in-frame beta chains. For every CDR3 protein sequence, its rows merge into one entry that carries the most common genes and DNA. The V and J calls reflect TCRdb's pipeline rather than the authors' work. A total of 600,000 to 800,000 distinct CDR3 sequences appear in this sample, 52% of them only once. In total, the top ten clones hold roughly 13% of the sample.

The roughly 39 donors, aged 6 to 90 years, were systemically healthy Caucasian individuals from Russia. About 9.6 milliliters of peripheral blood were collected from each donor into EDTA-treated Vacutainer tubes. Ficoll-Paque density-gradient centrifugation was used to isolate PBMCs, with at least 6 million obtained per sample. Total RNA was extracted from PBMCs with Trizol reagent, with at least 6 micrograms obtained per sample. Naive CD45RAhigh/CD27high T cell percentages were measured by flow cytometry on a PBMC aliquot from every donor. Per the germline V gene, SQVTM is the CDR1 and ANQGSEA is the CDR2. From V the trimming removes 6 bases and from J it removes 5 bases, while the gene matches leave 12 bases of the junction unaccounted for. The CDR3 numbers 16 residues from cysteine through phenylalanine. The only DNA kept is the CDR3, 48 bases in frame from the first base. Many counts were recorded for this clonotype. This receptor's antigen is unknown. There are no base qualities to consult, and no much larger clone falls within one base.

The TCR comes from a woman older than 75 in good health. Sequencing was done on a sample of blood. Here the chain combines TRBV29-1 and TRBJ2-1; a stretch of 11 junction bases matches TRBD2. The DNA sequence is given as TGCAGCGTGCAATTTATAGCGGGGGGGCCGCACAATGAGCAGTTCTTC. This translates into CSVQFIAGGPHNEQFF.